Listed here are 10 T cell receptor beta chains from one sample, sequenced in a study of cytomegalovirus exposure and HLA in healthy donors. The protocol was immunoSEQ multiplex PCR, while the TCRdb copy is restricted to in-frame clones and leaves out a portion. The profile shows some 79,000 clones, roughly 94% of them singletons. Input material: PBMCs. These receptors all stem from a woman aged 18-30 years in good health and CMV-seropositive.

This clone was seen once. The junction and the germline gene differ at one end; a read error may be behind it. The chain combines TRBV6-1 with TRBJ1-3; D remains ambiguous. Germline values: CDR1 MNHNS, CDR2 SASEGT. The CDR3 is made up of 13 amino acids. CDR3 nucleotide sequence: TGTGCCACCAGTCCAAACTCTGGAAACACCATATATTTT. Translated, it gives CATSPNSGNTIYF.

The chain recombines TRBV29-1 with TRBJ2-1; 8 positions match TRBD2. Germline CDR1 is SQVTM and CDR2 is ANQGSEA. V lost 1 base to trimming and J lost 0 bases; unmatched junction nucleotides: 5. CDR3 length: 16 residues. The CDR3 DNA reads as TGCAGCGTTGAAGCGGGGGGGGAGAGCTCCTACAATGAGCAGTTCTTC. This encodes CSVEAGGESSYNEQFF.

CDR3 bases: TGTGCCAGCAGTTGGGCGCAGGGGACGGATCAGCCCCAGCATTTT. Protein: CASSWAQGTDQPQHF. The rearrangement joins TRBV28 to TRBJ1-5, with TRBD1 as a possible D gene (6 bases). Germline-derived CDR1 and CDR2 are MDHEN and SYDVKM. Trimming cost V 4 bases and J 5 bases, with 15 bases left between them. The CDR3 loop spans 15 amino acids.

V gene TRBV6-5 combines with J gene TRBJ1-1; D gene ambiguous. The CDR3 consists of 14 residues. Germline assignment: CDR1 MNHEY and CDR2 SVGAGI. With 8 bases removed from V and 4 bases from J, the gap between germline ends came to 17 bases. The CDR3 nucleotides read TGTGCCAGCTGGAGGGATGGCTCGGGCACTGAAGCTTTCTTT. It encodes CASWRDGSGTEAFF.

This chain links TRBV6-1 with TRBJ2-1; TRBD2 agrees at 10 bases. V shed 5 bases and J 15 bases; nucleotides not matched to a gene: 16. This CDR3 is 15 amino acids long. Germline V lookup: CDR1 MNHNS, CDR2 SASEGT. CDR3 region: CASSTELAGLTPPFF. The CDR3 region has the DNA TGTGCCAGCAGTACCGAACTAGCGGGGTTAACCCCCCCGTTCTTC.

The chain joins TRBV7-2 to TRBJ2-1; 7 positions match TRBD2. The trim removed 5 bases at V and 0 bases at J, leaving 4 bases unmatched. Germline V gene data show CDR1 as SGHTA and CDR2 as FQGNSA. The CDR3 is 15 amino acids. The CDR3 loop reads CASSNQRGSYNEQFF. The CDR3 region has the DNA TGTGCCAGCAGCAACCAGCGGGGCTCCTACAATGAGCAGTTCTTC. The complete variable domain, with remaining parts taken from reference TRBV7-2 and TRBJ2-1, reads GAGVSQSPSNKVTEKGKDVELRCDPISGHTALYWYRQSLGQGLEFLIYFQGNSAPDKSGLPSDRFSAERTGGSVSTLTIQRTQQEDSAVYLCASSNQRGSYNEQFFGPGTRLTVL.

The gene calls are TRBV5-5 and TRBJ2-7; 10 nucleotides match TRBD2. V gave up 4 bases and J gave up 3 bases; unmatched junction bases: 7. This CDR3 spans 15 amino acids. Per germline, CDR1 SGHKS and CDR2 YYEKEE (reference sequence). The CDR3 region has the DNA TGTGCCAGCAGCAGAGAGGTAGCGGGAGGCTACGAGCAGTACTTC. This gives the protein CASSREVAGGYEQYF.

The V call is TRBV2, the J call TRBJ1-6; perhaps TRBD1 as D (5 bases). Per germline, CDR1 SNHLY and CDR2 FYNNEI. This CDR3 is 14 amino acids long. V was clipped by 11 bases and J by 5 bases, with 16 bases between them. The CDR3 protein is CAGKTGPHNSPLHF. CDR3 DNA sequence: TGTGCCGGAAAAACAGGCCCCCATAATTCACCCCTCCACTTT.

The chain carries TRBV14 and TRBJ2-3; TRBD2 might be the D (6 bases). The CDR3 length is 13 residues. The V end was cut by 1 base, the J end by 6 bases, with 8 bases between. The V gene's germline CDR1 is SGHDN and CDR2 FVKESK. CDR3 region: CASSQVLADTQYF. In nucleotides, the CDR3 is TGTGCCAGCAGCCAAGTTCTAGCGGATACGCAGTATTTT.

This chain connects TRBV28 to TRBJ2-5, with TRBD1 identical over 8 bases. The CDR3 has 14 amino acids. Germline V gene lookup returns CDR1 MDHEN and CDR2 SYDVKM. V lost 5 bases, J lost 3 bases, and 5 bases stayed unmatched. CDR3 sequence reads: CASSQPTGEETQYF. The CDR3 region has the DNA TGTGCCAGCAGTCAGCCGACAGGGGAAGAGACCCAGTACTTC. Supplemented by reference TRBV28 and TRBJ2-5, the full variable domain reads DVKVTQSSRYLVKRTGEKVFLECVQDMDHENMFWYRQDPGLGLRLIYFSYDVKMKEKGDIPEGYSVSREKKERFSLILESASTNQTSMYLCASSQPTGEETQYFGPGTRLLVL.